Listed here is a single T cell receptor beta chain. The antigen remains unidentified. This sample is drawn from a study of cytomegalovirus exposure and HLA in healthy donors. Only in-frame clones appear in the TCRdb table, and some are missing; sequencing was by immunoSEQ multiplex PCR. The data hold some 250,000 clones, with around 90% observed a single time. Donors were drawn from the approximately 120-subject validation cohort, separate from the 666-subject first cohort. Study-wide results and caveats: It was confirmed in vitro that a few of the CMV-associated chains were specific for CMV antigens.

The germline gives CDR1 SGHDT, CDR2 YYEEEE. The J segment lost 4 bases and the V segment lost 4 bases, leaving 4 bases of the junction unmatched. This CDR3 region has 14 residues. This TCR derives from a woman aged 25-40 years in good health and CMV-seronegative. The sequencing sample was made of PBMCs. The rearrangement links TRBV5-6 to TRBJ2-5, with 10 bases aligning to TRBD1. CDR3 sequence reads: CASSAGQGGETQYF. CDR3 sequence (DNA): TGTGCCAGCAGCGCAGGACAGGGGGGAGAGACCCAGTACTTC.